These 3 T cell receptor beta chains were sequenced from one sample in a study of T cell responses to AZD1222 COVID-19 vaccine. The data were produced by immunoSEQ multiplex PCR, yet TCRdb's version contains in-frame clones alone and is incomplete. Among about 150,000 clones listed, around 89% were seen once. The source was peripheral blood, collected on day 0 of AZD1222 vaccination. The receptors stem from an adult in good health.

The rearrangement uses TRBV6-5 and TRBJ1-2, with 11 bases aligning to TRBD1. Germline V lookup: CDR1 MNHEY, CDR2 SVGAGI. The CDR3 spans 15 residues. V shed 6 bases, J shed 5 bases, and the junction held 8 bases outside the gene matches. The CDR3 DNA reads TGTGCCAGCAGCCGACGGGGACAGGGGGAATATGGCTACACCTTC. Translating it yields CASSRRGQGEYGYTF.

This clone has more than one count but fewer than ten. This sequence joins TRBV6-5 and TRBJ1-6; 11 bases are shared with TRBD1. Germline V CDR1 and CDR2: MNHEY, SVGAGI. J lost 8 bases, V lost 8 bases, and 5 bases had no gene match. The CDR3 consists of 14 residues. The CDR3 sequence: CASRDRGIDSPLHF. In DNA form, the CDR3 reads TGTGCCAGCCGGGACAGGGGGATAGATTCACCCCTCCACTTT.

The genes are TRBV5-6 and TRBJ1-2, with 7 bases that match TRBD1. V was clipped by 0 bases and J by 1 base; unmatched bases: 0. From germline, CDR1 is SGHDT and CDR2 YYEEEE. The CDR3 contains 14 residues. Written as DNA, the CDR3 is TGTGCCAGCAGCTTGGGGGACAGTAACTATGGCTACACCTTC. Translated, it gives CASSLGDSNYGYTF.